In its sample, the clone carrying this TCR beta chain was seen once. These data belong to a study of blood T cell repertoires in COVID-19. TCRdb's table, derived via immunoSEQ multiplex PCR, lists solely in-frame clones and lacks some. The data contain 360,000 or so clones, about 92% of them singletons. Germline loops: CDR1 LNHDA, CDR2 SQIVND (reference sequence). The CDR3 covers 13 residues. V was clipped by 1 base and J by 4 bases, with 7 bases between them. The specimen was peripheral blood. The TCR was taken from a woman between 55 and 75 years old with COVID-19, enrolled during active disease. The chain carries TRBV19 and TRBJ1-2; D not resolved. As DNA, the CDR3 is TGTGCCAGTAGTATAGCTCACAGCTATGGCTACACCTTC. Protein product: CASSIAHSYGYTF.